This TCR beta chain was profiled in a study of sequential checkpoint blockade in melanoma. Study-wide context: Randomization was 1:1 between first-line nivolumab→ipilimumab and ipilimumab→nivolumab. Maintenance nivolumab came after either treatment sequence. Study results and caveats: Rising tumor T-cell fraction and clonality meant about 30 times likelier benefit.

Trimming took 4 bases from V and 4 from J; bases not matched to a gene: 8. The CDR3 has 14 amino acids. CDR1 SQVTM and CDR2 ANQGSEA come from the germline V gene. Treatment indicated: randomized to nivolumab then ipilimumab (arm A) or the reverse (arm B). None of the patients previously received DNA-damaging chemotherapy. A remark on this clone: Its cognate antigen is unknown.

The table came from immunoSEQ multiplex PCR; TCRdb's copy has only in-frame clones and leaves some out. The sample includes about 4,000 clones, around 23% of them seen just once. The source was tumor tissue (inferred from file names), collected from a patient given nivolumab and ipilimumab in sequence. The TCR originated in a human donor with melanoma. The chain joins TRBV29-1 to TRBJ2-5; 8 bases match TRBD1. The CDR3 DNA reads as TGCAGCGTTGCCCCGGACAGGGTTCGAGAGACCCAGTACTTC. Protein: CSVAPDRVRETQYF. Looking up the rest from reference TRBV29-1 and TRBJ2-5 gives the full variable domain: SAVISQKPSRDICQRGTSLTIQCQVDSQVTMMFWYRQQPGQSLTLIATANQGSEATYESGFVIDKFPISRPNLTFSTLTVSNMSPEDSSIYLCSVAPDRVRETQYFGPGTRLLVL.